These T cell receptor beta chains were read from a single sample in a study of naive and memory T cell subsets. From the 5' RACE reads, TCRdb called clonotypes with MiXCR, one entry per CDR3 protein. The sample carries roughly 60,000 distinct CDR3 sequences, over 7% recorded once. The receptors stem from a male donor in good health. Both conserved end residues are part of each CDR3.

CDR3 protein: CASSLYRAYEQYF
J gene: TRBJ2-7
V gene: TRBV7-8

CDR3 protein: CSARTGSNTDTQYF
J gene: TRBJ2-3
V gene: TRBV20-1

CDR3 protein: CASSFGLGVWHF
J gene: TRBJ2-3
V gene: TRBV6-5

CDR3 protein: CASSTYSLAGGNGEQFF
J gene: TRBJ2-1
V gene: TRBV5-1

CDR3 protein: CASSLGSGSYEQYF
J gene: TRBJ2-7
V gene: TRBV5-1

CDR3 protein: CSAADGRSEQYF
J gene: TRBJ2-3
V gene: TRBV29-1

CDR3 protein: CASSPPSYEQYF
J gene: TRBJ2-7
V gene: TRBV6-5

CDR3 protein: CASSEEGGLYEQYF
J gene: TRBJ2-7
V gene: TRBV2

CDR3 protein: CASSSSWDQETQYF
J gene: TRBJ2-5
V gene: TRBV7-9

CDR3 protein: CASSLRASGSKETQYF
J gene: TRBJ2-5
V gene: TRBV5-1